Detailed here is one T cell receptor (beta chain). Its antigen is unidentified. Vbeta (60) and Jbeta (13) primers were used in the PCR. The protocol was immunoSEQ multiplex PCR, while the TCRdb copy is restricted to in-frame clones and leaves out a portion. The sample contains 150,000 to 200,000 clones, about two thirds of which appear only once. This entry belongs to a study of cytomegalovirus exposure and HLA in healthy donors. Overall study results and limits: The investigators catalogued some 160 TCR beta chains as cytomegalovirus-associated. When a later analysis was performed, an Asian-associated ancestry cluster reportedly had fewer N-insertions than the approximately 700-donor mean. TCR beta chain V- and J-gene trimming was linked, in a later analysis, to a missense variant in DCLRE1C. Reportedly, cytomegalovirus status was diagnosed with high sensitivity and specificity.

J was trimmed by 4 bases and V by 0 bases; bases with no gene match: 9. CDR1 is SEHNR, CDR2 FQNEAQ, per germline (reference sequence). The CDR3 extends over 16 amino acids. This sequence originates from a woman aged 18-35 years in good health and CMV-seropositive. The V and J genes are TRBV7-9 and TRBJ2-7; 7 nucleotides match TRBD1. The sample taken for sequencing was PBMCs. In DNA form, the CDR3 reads TGTGCCAGCAGCTTAGCGGTAGGGGGCATAGGTTACGAGCAGTACTTC. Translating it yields CASSLAVGGIGYEQYF.